This TCR beta chain emerged from a study of tumor-infiltrating lymphocytes in primary liver carcinoma. Study information: The tumors ranged from about 4 to 10 cm across and fell within stage T1-T3 N0M0. Study results and caveats: Since the samples were bulk and unsorted, the CD4+ and CD8+ repertoires were not compared.

Starting from 500 ng of total RNA, TCR beta cDNA was produced with a primer in the constant region. A slightly modified ARM-PCR protocol with three nested multiplex PCR rounds produced these TCR beta libraries. The study ran its first two PCR rounds for approximately 10 cycles each, using TRBV1-TRBV30 forward primers and a C-beta reverse primer. From the multiplex PCR reads, TCRdb called clonotypes with MiXCR, one entry per CDR3 protein. This table holds 150,000 to 200,000 distinct CDR3 sequences, over 50% found once. The CDR3 contains 12 residues. The germline V and J ends were trimmed by 6 bases and 13 bases, with 16 bases remaining between them. They got blood RNA out of unsorted whole blood and also pulled out germline DNA. Note on this clonotype: The antigen is not known. This may be a read error, as it is one base from a much larger clone.

This chain uses TRBV12-3 or TRBV12-4 with TRBJ2-1, with D tentatively TRBD2 (6 bases). Sequencing input: peripheral blood. The clonotype comes from a man aged 35 to 55 with primary liver carcinoma and hepatitis B virus infection. The DNA of the CDR3 is TGTGCCAGCAGCCCGGGACTCCCAGATCAGTTCTTC. It specifies CASSPGLPDQFF.